Each of the 5 T cell receptor beta chains below was sequenced from the same sample in a study of T cells in Graves' hyperthyroidism and ophthalmopathy. The source material, RNA transcripts, was used to amplify TCR beta CDR3 regions. An initial round of RT-PCR targeting the TCR CDR3 relied on the HTBI primer set. One entry per CDR3 protein results from TCRdb running MiXCR on the multiplex PCR reads. The top ten clones hold 8% to 13% of a sample with more than 300,000 distinct CDR3 sequences, about 15% of them seen once. The sequenced sample consisted of blood. These receptors all stem from a woman aged 55-69 years with Graves' hyperthyroidism.

The sample holds many counts of this clonotype. This chain connects TRBV29-1 to TRBJ2-5; 10 bases are shared with TRBD2. Germline V gene data show CDR1 as SQVTM and CDR2 as ANQGSEA. This CDR3 has 13 residues. The ends lost 7 bases at V and 5 bases at J; junction bases unmatched: 7. This CDR3 is CSAEAGGPETQYF. As DNA, the CDR3 is TGCAGCGCGGAAGCGGGAGGGCCGGAGACCCAGTACTTC. The full variable domain, in which reference TRBV29-1 and TRBJ2-5 provide the parts outside the CDR3, is SAVISQKPSRDICQRGTSLTIQCQVDSQVTMMFWYRQQPGQSLTLIATANQGSEATYESGFVIDKFPISRPNLTFSTLTVSNMSPEDSSIYLCSAEAGGPETQYFGPGTRLLVL.

The chain is built from TRBV12-3 or TRBV12-4 and TRBJ2-3; D assignment may be TRBD1 or TRBD2 (5 bases each). The CDR3 runs 15 residues. V was clipped by 3 bases and J by 2 bases, with 12 bases between them. The CDR3 coding sequence is TGTGCCAGCAGTTTGCTGTCCGGGACCACAGATACGCAGTATTTT. Protein: CASSLLSGTTDTQYF.

This clonotype was picked up a small number of times. J is TRBJ2-3 and V is TRBV12-3 or TRBV12-4; maybe TRBD1 (6 bases). Trimming took 3 bases from V and 3 from J, leaving 13 bases between them. The CDR3 totals 15 residues. Here the CDR3 DNA reads TGTGCCAGCAGTTTTTTGCAGGGGTGGACAGATACGCAGTATTTT. Its protein product is CASSFLQGWTDTQYF.

Concerning this clonotype: This could be a read error, since a much larger clone is one nucleotide away. The rearrangement joins TRBV2 to TRBJ2-1; the match to TRBD2 covers 12 bases. This CDR3 is built from 15 residues. J was trimmed by 8 bases and V by 6 bases; bases with no gene match: 8. Germline CDR1 is SNHLY and CDR2 is FYNNEI. CDR3 DNA sequence: TGTGCCAGCAGCGTGACTAGCGGGAGTTACGATGAGCAGTTCTTC. Translated: CASSVTSGSYDEQFF.

This clonotype was recorded at least ten times. The chain links TRBV7-6 to TRBJ1-1; D remains ambiguous. Deletions cut 4 bases from V and 11 bases from J, with 17 bases between. This CDR3 is 13 amino acids long. Germline assignment: CDR1 SGHVS and CDR2 FNYEAQ. The CDR3 nucleotides read TGTGCCAGCAGCTCCTCGAGGACCGCGGGCGCTTTCTTT. Translated: CASSSSRTAGAFF.